The clone carrying this T cell receptor (beta chain) occurred a few times. Its antigen is not known. These data come from a study of T cells in Graves' hyperthyroidism and ophthalmopathy. Study-wide findings and caveats: Blood shared most expanded thyroid clonotypes above 0.001. Ophthalmopathy and stable hyperthyroidism were separated by a 13 V-J model.

Exclusion of a patient resulted from uncontrolled infection, other autoimmune disease, pregnancy or lactation. The germline CDR1 and CDR2 sequences are SGHDT and YYEEEE. The CDR3 length is 15 residues. V lost 5 bases and J lost 4; bases outside the gene matches: 4. RNA transcripts served as the template for amplifying TCR beta CDR3 regions. HTBI primers were used for first-round RT-PCR of the TCR CDR3. TCRdb called the multiplex PCR reads again in MiXCR, with one record for every CDR3 protein. In the table there are roughly 500,000 distinct CDR3 sequences, about 20% of which are singletons. The clonotype originates from an older woman with Graves' ophthalmopathy. The genes are TRBV5-6 and TRBJ2-3; TRBD2 matches 13 bases. The sample was blood. CDR3 nucleotide sequence: TGTGCCAGCAGGGGACTAGCGGGATTTCCAGATACGCAGTATTTT. Protein: CASRGLAGFPDTQYF.